This TCR beta chain was captured in a study of CD8 T cells in Susac syndrome. Points from the study as a whole: Several Susac-specific public clones appeared in CD8+ TEMRA repertoires, and 15 to 20 in total CD8+ repertoires.

Turning to this clonotype: What it recognizes is unknown.

Random-hexamer reverse transcription was applied to roughly 0.5 to 1 ug RNA. Using its own MiXCR run on the immunoSEQ multiplex PCR reads, TCRdb lists one record per CDR3 protein. The table lists tens of thousands of distinct CDR3 sequences, about 94% of them singletons, with more than 0.4% in the top ten. Unmatched junction bases numbered 5, after V lost 2 bases and J lost 3 bases. Germline lookup yields CDR1 SGHTS and CDR2 YDEGEE. The CDR3 has 15 residues. The sample consisted of CD8+ T cells from PBMCs. This chain joins TRBV5-8 and TRBJ2-4, with TRBD1 matching over 7 bases. The TCR sequence derives from a human donor with Susac syndrome. The CDR3 protein is CASSFYRGGKNIQYF. DNA of the CDR3: TGTGCCAGCAGCTTCTACAGGGGCGGCAAAAACATTCAGTACTTC. Supplemented by reference TRBV5-8 and TRBJ2-4, the full variable domain reads EAGVTQSPTHLIKTRGQQATLRCSPISGHTSVYWYQQALGLGLQFLLWYDEGEERNRGNFPPRFSGRQFPNYSSELNVNALELEDSALYLCASSFYRGGKNIQYFGAGTRLSVL.